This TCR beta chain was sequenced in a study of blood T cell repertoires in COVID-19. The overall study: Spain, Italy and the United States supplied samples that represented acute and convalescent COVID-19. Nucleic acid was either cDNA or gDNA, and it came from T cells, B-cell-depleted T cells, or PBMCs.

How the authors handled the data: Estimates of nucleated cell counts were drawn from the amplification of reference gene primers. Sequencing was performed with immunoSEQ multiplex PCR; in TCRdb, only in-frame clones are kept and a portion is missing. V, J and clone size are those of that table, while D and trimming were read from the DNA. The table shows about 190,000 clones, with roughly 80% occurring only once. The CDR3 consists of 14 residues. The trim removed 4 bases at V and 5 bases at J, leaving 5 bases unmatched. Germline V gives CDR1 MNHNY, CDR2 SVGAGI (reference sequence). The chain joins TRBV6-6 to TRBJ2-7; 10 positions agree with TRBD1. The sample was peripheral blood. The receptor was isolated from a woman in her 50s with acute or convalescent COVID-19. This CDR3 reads CASSWDRGTDEQYF. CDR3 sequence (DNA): TGTGCCAGCAGTTGGGACAGGGGAACCGACGAGCAGTACTTC.